This TCR delta chain originates from a study of gamma delta lymphoproliferative disorders and STAT genes. Sequencing used genomic DNA taken from PBMCs of patients and controls. The control group comprised age- and sex-matched healthy adult blood donors. Points from the study as a whole: Low-frequency NGS calls may be less specific; leukemic clone sharing needs confirmation. Most major patient clonotypes were shared with at least one healthy donor.

This clone turned up a few times. Its antigen is as yet unknown. A far larger clone differs by one base, so this is likely a read error. In the same sample, other DNA sequences code for this CDR3. TCRdb reprocessed the multiplex PCR reads through CATT. Of 2,500 to 3,500 delta-chain clones in the sample, approximately 1.2% were seen once. The receptor was derived from a human donor in good health. Sample: blood.

CDR3 in amino acids: CACDTLSGGGLYTDKLIF. The CDR3 nucleotides read TGTGCCTGTGACACCTTGTCTGGGGGAGGGCTATACACCGATAAACTCATCTTT. The chain carries TRDV2 and TRDJ1, with 8 nucleotides matching TRDD3. The CDR3 covers 18 residues. Germline V lookup: CDR1 GEAIGNYY, CDR2 EKD. V lost 0 bases and J lost 0; bases outside the gene matches: 11.